This is a list of T cell receptor beta chains from one sample in a study of T cells in Graves' hyperthyroidism and ophthalmopathy. TCRdb re-derived calls from the multiplex PCR reads in MiXCR, one entry per CDR3 protein. The table has hundreds of thousands of distinct CDR3 sequences, 14% seen once; the top ten hold roughly a tenth. The sequencing input was blood. Receptors originate from a woman under 30 with Graves' hyperthyroidism. The CDR3 runs from the conserved cysteine through the conserved F or W. The order of the fields is D gene, clone size, V gene, J gene, CDR3 protein, CDR3 DNA. The D gene is left open where the match is weak. Clone size is not always given. Where it is, it says once, few, many or a class for expanded clones.

>-|few|TRBV13|TRBJ2-7
CASSSRLVSYEQYF
TGTGCCAGCAGCTCCCGACTGGTCTCCTACGAGCAGTACTTC
>-|few|TRBV20-1|TRBJ2-3
CSANSESTDTQYF
TGCAGTGCTAATAGCGAGAGCACGGATACGCAGTATTTT
>-|many|TRBV5-1|TRBJ1-1
CASSSGGTKKSEAFF
TGCGCCAGCAGCTCGGGGGGGACAAAGAAAAGTGAAGCTTTCTTT
>TRBD2|-|TRBV7-9|TRBJ2-5
CASSLLAGYQETQYF
TGTGCCAGCAGCTTACTAGCGGGGTATCAAGAGACCCAGTACTTC
>-|few|TRBV12-3/TRBV12-4|TRBJ2-3
CASSAGVSSTDTQYF
TGTGCCAGCAGTGCTGGGGTCTCTAGCACAGATACGCAGTATTTT
>-|many|TRBV19|TRBJ2-2
CASGLTVNTGELFF
TGTGCCAGTGGGTTGACGGTGAACACCGGGGAGCTGTTTTTT
>TRBD1|-|TRBV20-1|TRBJ1-2
CSARDSQGARSGGYTF
TGCAGTGCTAGAGATTCCCAGGGGGCAAGATCGGGCGGCTACACCTTC
>-|-|TRBV12-3/TRBV12-4|TRBJ1-6
CASSLLEGWRYLPLHF
TGTGCCAGCAGTTTGCTGGAGGGATGGCGTTATTTACCCCTCCACTTT
>TRBD1|-|TRBV14|TRBJ2-1
CASSQAPRGRMGEQFF
TGTGCCAGCAGCCAAGCCCCCAGGGGGCGAATGGGTGAGCAGTTCTTC
>TRBD1|many|TRBV28|TRBJ1-4
CASSSTGTAVEKLFF
TGTGCCAGCAGTTCGACCGGGACAGCAGTTGAAAAACTGTTTTTT
>TRBD2|many|TRBV7-9|TRBJ2-5
CASSFAGGETQYF
TGTGCCAGCAGCTTTGCGGGAGGGGAGACCCAGTACTTC
>-|few|TRBV6-1|TRBJ1-4
CASSARDTGLDEKLFF
TGTGCCAGCAGTGCCAGAGATACAGGGCTGGACGAAAAACTGTTTTTT
>-|few|TRBV12-3/TRBV12-4|TRBJ1-2
CASSLYSHYGYTF
TGTGCCAGCAGTTTATACAGCCACTATGGCTACACCTTC
>TRBD1|many|TRBV7-2|TRBJ1-1
CASSLDGTGHAFF
TGTGCCAGCAGCTTAGATGGGACAGGGCACGCTTTCTTT
>TRBD2|many|TRBV2|TRBJ2-7
CASSVGRGDYEQYF
TGTGCCAGCAGTGTGGGACGGGGGGACTACGAGCAGTACTTC
>TRBD2|many|TRBV7-9|TRBJ2-1
CASRGLAGVDEQFF
TGTGCCAGCAGGGGACTAGCGGGAGTGGATGAGCAGTTCTTC
>TRBD1|many|TRBV7-8|TRBJ2-7
CASSSSGTGLYEQYF
TGTGCCAGCAGCTCTTCCGGGACAGGACTCTACGAGCAGTACTTC
>-|-|TRBV4-1|TRBJ2-3
CASSPLGHGAGFTDTQYF
TGCGCCAGCAGCCCACTAGGGCACGGAGCGGGCTTCACAGATACGCAGTATTTT
>-|few|TRBV4-3|TRBJ2-2
CASSQSRLNTGELFF
TGCGCCAGCAGCCAATCCAGATTGAACACCGGGGAGCTGTTTTTT
>-|many|TRBV30|TRBJ1-4
CAWSSHDSNEKLFF
TGTGCCTGGAGTTCCCATGACTCCAATGAAAAACTGTTTTTT